This T cell receptor beta chain was captured by sequencing in a study of blood T cell repertoires in COVID-19. Study in general: COVID-19 samples collected from the United States, Italy and Spain covered acute and convalescent phases. In each case, the material was cDNA or gDNA derived from T cells, B-cell-depleted T cells, or PBMCs.

Original analysis: Nucleated cell counts were estimated from reference gene primer amplification. Libraries were prepared by immunoSEQ multiplex PCR; TCRdb keeps only in-frame clonotypes and omits some of them. That table gives V, J and clone size, and the DNA gave D and trimming. The sample yields 200,000 to 250,000 clones, 86% seen once. This CDR3 spans 15 amino acids. The V gene's germline CDR1 is MNHEY and CDR2 SVGAGI. Trimming cost V 7 bases and J 4 bases, with 16 bases left between them. This clonotype originated in a woman aged 45-65 years with acute or convalescent COVID-19. This sequence joins TRBV6-5 and TRBJ2-2; D perhaps matches TRBD2 (6 bases). The sequenced sample consisted of peripheral blood. CDR3 nucleotide sequence: TGTGCCAGCAAATGGCAGGGAGGTGGCACCGGGGAGCTGTTTTTT. Encoded protein: CASKWQGGGTGELFF.